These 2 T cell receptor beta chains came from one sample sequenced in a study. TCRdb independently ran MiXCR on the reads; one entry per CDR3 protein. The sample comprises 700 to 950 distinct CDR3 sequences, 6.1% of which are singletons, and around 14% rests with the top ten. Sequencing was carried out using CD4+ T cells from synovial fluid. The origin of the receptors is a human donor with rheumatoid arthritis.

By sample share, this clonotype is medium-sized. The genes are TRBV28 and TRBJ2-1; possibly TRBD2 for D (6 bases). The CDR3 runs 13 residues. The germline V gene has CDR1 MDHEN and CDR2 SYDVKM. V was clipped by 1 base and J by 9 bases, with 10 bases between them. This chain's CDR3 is CASSLSQRVEQFF. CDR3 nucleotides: TGTGCCAGCAGTTTATCCCAGCGGGTTGAGCAGTTCTTC.

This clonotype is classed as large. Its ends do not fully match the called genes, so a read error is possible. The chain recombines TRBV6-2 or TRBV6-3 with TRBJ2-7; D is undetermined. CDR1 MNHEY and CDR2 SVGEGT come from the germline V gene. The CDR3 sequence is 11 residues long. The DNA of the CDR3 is TGTGCCAGCAGTGACTCCTACGAGCAGTACTTC. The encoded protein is CASSDSYEQYF.